This T cell receptor (beta chain) was captured in a study of beta chain features in type 1 diabetes. This clone has only a few counts. No antigen is known for it. Sorting of CD4+ naive, central memory, regulatory and stem cell-like memory cells was performed via CD45RO/CCR7/CD25/CD127/CD95/CD27. Study-level results: Whether HLA type influences TCRB rearrangement remained unresolved here. Within the patient group, naive, central memory and Treg TCRB repertoires appeared more similar to each other than within healthy donors. cDNA-based sequencing might over-represent cells highly expressing TCR. TCRB CDR3s were moderately but significantly shorter in Type 1 diabetes patients in all four CD4+ subsets.

V lost 7 bases to trimming and J lost 0 bases, with 12 bases between them. This CDR3 has 14 amino acids. Germline V gives CDR1 LNHDA, CDR2 SQIVND (reference sequence). The isolated RNA, all of it, was reverse transcribed, so expressed TCRB transcripts were what got sequenced. Clones were read by immunoSEQ multiplex PCR, and TCRdb kept only the in-frame ones, dropping some. The sample carries nearly 700,000 clones, roughly an eighth recorded once. The chain is built from TRBV19 and TRBJ1-1; D not certain. The clonotype originates from a man between 18 and 35 years old with type 1 diabetes. The sample consisted of naive CD4+ T cells from blood. CDR3 nucleotide sequence: TGTGCCAGTAAATCAGTATATTTGAACACTGAAGCTTTCTTT. Amino acid sequence: CASKSVYLNTEAFF.